This entry lists 13 T cell receptor beta chains sequenced from one sample in a study of cytomegalovirus exposure and HLA in healthy donors. The study ran its PCR with 60 Vbeta and 13 Jbeta primers. Profiling relied on immunoSEQ multiplex PCR, and the TCRdb table lists in-frame clones only, not all of them. The sample holds over 100,000 clones, 70% to 75% seen once. Sample: PBMCs. Source of these receptors: a woman between 35 and 50 years old in good health and CMV-seropositive.

This rearrangement joins TRBV6-5 to TRBJ1-5, with 10 bases aligning to TRBD1. CDR3 length: 15 amino acids. Germline V CDR1 and CDR2: MNHEY, SVGAGI. V lost 6 bases and J lost 0; bases outside the gene matches: 2. Here the CDR3 reads CASSDRGLSNQPQHF. CDR3 bases: TGTGCCAGCAGCGACAGGGGGCTTAGCAATCAGCCCCAGCATTTT.

The V and J genes are TRBV9 and TRBJ2-3; the match to TRBD2 covers 9 bases. Germline V gene lookup returns CDR1 SGDLS and CDR2 YYNGEE. V dropped 0 bases and J dropped 2; count of bases not matched to a gene: 10. The CDR3 totals 18 residues. CDR3 in amino acids: CASSVGVSGGPNTDTQYF. In nucleotides, the CDR3 is TGTGCCAGCAGCGTAGGAGTTAGCGGGGGCCCTAACACAGATACGCAGTATTTT.

This clone was observed a handful of times. The chain links TRBV5-1 to TRBJ2-3, with 7 bases that match TRBD1. The CDR3 extends over 15 amino acids. In germline, CDR1 is SGHRS, CDR2 YFSETQ. V was clipped by 0 bases and J by 6 bases; unmatched bases: 7. CDR3 sequence reads: CASSLEGGLWDTQYF. In DNA, the CDR3 is TGCGCCAGCAGCTTGGAAGGGGGCCTTTGGGATACGCAGTATTTT. The full variable domain, in which reference TRBV5-1 and TRBJ2-3 provide the parts outside the CDR3, is KAGVTQTPRYLIKTRGQQVTLSCSPISGHRSVSWYQQTPGQGLQFLFEYFSETQRNKGNFPGRFSGRQFSNSRSEMNVSTLELGDSALYLCASSLEGGLWDTQYFGPGTRLTVL.

Remarks on this clone: Sequence at one end of the junction differs from germline and may be a read error. The rearrangement uses TRBV7-2 and TRBJ1-1; D is ambiguous. The CDR3 length is 11 residues. CDR1 and CDR2 (germline): SGHTA, FQGNSA. The CDR3 here is CASSLVTGAFF. CDR3 DNA: TGTGCCAGCAGCTTAGTAACTGGAGCTTTCTTT.

This clone was seen a single time. V usage is TRBV10-3 and J usage is TRBJ1-2, with 10 bases that match TRBD1. CDR3 size: 14 residues. The trim removed 5 bases at V and 8 bases at J, leaving 8 bases unmatched. Germline CDR1 ENHRY, CDR2 SYGVKD. The CDR3 reads CAISSGTGVQGYTF. CDR3 DNA: TGTGCCATCAGTTCCGGGACAGGGGTTCAAGGCTACACCTTC.

In its sample, this clone was seen a few times. This chain links TRBV19 with TRBJ2-3, with TRBD2 matching over 8 bases. The germline CDR1 and CDR2 sequences are LNHDA and SQIVND (reference sequence). The CDR3 consists of 17 residues. Unmatched junction bases numbered 5, after V lost 0 bases and J lost 0 bases. The CDR3 DNA reads TGTGCCAGTAGTATAGAACCTAGCGGGCCTAGCACAGATACGCAGTATTTT. Translation gives CASSIEPSGPSTDTQYF.

The rearrangement links TRBV30 to TRBJ2-5, with a weak D call TRBD2 (6 bases). The ends were cut back, 4 bases at V and 2 bases at J, with 8 bases in the middle. The CDR3 is 12 residues long. In germline, CDR1 is GTSNPN, CDR2 SVGIG (reference sequence). The CDR3, as DNA: TGTGCCTGGATTCGGGAGCAAGAGACCCAGTACTTC. It encodes CAWIREQETQYF.

CDR3 DNA sequence: TGTGCCAGCAGCTTAGTACAAGGGACAGGGTTATACGAGCAGTACTTC. Residues: CASSLVQGTGLYEQYF. The chain links TRBV7-9 to TRBJ2-7; 9 bases align to TRBD1. Germline-derived CDR1 and CDR2 are SEHNR and FQNEAQ (reference sequence). The V and J ends lost 1 base and 4 bases, in that order; junction bases with no gene match: 8. The length of the CDR3 is 16 residues.

This clone appeared a single time. The rearrangement links TRBV28 to TRBJ1-1; the D gene is possibly TRBD1 (5 bases). Trimming shortened V by 4 bases and J by 4 bases, and 16 bases separated the two germline ends. The germline V gene has CDR1 MDHEN and CDR2 SYDVKM. This CDR3 comprises 15 residues. The CDR3 coding sequence is TGTGCCAGCAGTTACCAACATCCCGACAGCACTGAAGCTTTCTTT. Amino acid sequence: CASSYQHPDSTEAFF.

V usage is TRBV6-6 and J usage is TRBJ1-1; 7 bases agree with TRBD1. The germline V gene encodes CDR1 MNHNY and CDR2 SVGAGI (reference sequence). CDR3 size: 14 residues. J was trimmed by 1 base and V by 4 bases; bases with no gene match: 3. The CDR3 bases are TGTGCCAGCAGTTCGACAGGGTGGAACACTGAAGCTTTCTTT. It encodes CASSSTGWNTEAFF.

A single count supports this clone. This chain links TRBV5-8 with TRBJ2-3; D possibly corresponds to TRBD1 (6 bases). Germline assignment: CDR1 SGHTS and CDR2 YDEGEE. This CDR3 has 15 amino acids. V gave up 1 base and J gave up 2 bases, with 11 bases separating them. Written as DNA, the CDR3 is TGTGCCAGCAGCTTGCGTGGGGGCCCCACAGATACGCAGTATTTT. It codes for CASSLRGGPTDTQYF.

This chain connects TRBV7-2 to TRBJ1-6, with TRBD1 as a possible D gene (5 bases). CDR3 length: 15 residues. Deletions cut 0 bases from V and 7 bases from J, with 10 bases between. Germline V lookup: CDR1 SGHTA, CDR2 FQGNSA. The CDR3 sequence: CASSLAPGYNSPLHF. The CDR3 DNA reads TGTGCCAGCAGCTTAGCCCCAGGGTACAATTCACCCCTCCACTTT.

The chain couples TRBV27 to TRBJ2-3, with 8 nucleotides matching TRBD2. V lost 3 bases to trimming and J lost 0 bases; unmatched junction nucleotides: 11. Per germline, CDR1 MNHEY and CDR2 SMNVEV (reference sequence). The CDR3 is made up of 18 amino acids. CDR3 loop: CASSFRTPGLVSTDTQYF. The CDR3 DNA is TGTGCCAGCAGTTTTCGGACCCCGGGACTAGTGAGCACAGATACGCAGTATTTT.